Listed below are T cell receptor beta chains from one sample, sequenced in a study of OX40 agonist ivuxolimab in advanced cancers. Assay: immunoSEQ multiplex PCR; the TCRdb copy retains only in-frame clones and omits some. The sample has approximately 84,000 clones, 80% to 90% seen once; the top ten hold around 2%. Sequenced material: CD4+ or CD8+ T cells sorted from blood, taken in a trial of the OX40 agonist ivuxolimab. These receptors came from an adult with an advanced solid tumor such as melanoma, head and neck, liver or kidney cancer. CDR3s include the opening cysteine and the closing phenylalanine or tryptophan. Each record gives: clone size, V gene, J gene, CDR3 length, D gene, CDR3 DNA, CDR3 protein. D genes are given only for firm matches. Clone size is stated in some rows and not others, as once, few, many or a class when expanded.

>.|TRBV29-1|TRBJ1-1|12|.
TGCAGCGTTCCCACCCAGGGCACTGAAGCTTTCTTT
CSVPTQGTEAFF
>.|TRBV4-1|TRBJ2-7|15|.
TGCGCCAGCAGCCCCGGGCCACAACGCTCCTACGAGCAGTACTTC
CASSPGPQRSYEQYF
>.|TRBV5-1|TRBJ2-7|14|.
TGCGCCAGCAGCTTGGCACATACAGGGTACGAGCAGTACTTC
CASSLAHTGYEQYF
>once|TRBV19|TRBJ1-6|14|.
TGTGCCAGTAGTTGGGACCTCCAAAATTCACCCCTCCACTTT
CASSWDLQNSPLHF
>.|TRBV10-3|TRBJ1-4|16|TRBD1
TGTGCCATCAGTGATCCGACAGGGGGCTATAATGAAAAACTGTTTTTT
CAISDPTGGYNEKLFF
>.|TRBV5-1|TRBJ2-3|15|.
TGCGCCAGCAGCTTGGATGGGCACCGCACAGATACGCAGTATTTT
CASSLDGHRTDTQYF
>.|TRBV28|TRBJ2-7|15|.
TGTGCCAGCGCCCAGCCCCAGGGGCGAGCCTACGAGCAGTACTTC
CASAQPQGRAYEQYF
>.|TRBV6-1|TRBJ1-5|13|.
TGTGCCAGCACAGGACAAGACAATCAGCCCCAGCATTTT
CASTGQDNQPQHF
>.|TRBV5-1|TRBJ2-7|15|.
TGCGCCAGCAGCGGGGGCGTTGGCTCGTCCTACGAGCAGTACTTC
CASSGGVGSSYEQYF
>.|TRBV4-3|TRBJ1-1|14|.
TGCGCCAGCAGCCAAGCGAGGAGGAACACTGAAGCTTTCTTT
CASSQARRNTEAFF
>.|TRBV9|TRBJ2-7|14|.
TGTGCCAGCAGCGTAGGGGATGTGAGTAACGAGCAGTACTTC
CASSVGDVSNEQYF
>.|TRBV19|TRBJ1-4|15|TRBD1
TGTGCCAGTAGTATGGGGGACAGAATTAATGAAAAACTGTTTTTT
CASSMGDRINEKLFF
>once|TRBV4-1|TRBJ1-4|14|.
TGCGCCAGCAGCGTAGGACTCTCCGGGGAAAAACTGTTTTTT
CASSVGLSGEKLFF
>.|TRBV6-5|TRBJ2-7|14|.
TGTGCCAGCAGTTATTCAGCGGGCGGCTACGAGCAGTACTTC
CASSYSAGGYEQYF
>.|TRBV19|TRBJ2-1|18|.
TGTGCCAGTAGTATCACGTCCTTTGAGGGGGGTTCCTACAATGAGCAGTTCTTC
CASSITSFEGGSYNEQFF
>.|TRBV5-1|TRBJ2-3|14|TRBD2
TGCGCCAGCAGTATGAGTCCGGGGGGGAATACGCAGTATTTT
CASSMSPGGNTQYF
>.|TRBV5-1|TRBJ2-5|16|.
TGCGCCAGCAGCTTGGCGGGCAGGGGGCGGGGGGAGACCCAGTACTTC
CASSLAGRGRGETQYF
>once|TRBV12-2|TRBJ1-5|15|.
TGTGCAAGTCGCTTAGACAGGGTGTGGTATCAGCCCCAGCATTTT
CASRLDRVWYQPQHF
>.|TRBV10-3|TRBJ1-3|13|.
TGTGCCATCAGTGGGGACACTGGAAACACCATATATTTT
CAISGDTGNTIYF
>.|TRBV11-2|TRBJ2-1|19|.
TGTGCCAGCAGCTTAGATCTAGAGAAGGGGTTCTTCTCCTACAATGAGCAGTTCTTC
CASSLDLEKGFFSYNEQFF
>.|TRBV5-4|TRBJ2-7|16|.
TGTGCCAGCAGCCCGGCCTTAGTGGGAACCTTCTACGAGCAGTACTTC
CASSPALVGTFYEQYF
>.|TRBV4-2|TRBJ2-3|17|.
TGTGCCAGCAGCCAAGTTACCGCGGCCCCTTTTACAGATACGCAGTATTTT
CASSQVTAAPFTDTQYF
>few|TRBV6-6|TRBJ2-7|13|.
TGTGCCAGCAGTTACTTGGTTGGCTACGAGCAGTACTTC
CASSYLVGYEQYF
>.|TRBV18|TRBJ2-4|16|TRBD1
TGTGCCAGCTCACTCTCCGGGACAGGGAGGGAAAACATTCAGTACTTC
CASSLSGTGRENIQYF
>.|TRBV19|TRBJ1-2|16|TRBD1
TGTGCCAGTAGGGCAAACGGGGGACAGCTTAACTATGGCTACACCTTC
CASRANGGQLNYGYTF
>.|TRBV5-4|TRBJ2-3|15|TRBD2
TGTGCCACCAAAAACGGGGGGTACCATGCAGATACGCAGTATTTT
CATKNGGYHADTQYF
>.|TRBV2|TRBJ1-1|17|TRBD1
TGTGCCAGCAGTGTCCCCGGGGACAGGGGGGGATCCACTGAAGCTTTCTTT
CASSVPGDRGGSTEAFF
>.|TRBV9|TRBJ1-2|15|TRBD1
TGTGCCAGCAGCGAAACGGGACAGGGGGGTCGGGGCTACACCTTC
CASSETGQGGRGYTF
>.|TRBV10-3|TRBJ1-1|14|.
TGTGCCATCAGTGAGGCGGGGGGCCAGACTGAAGCTTTCTTT
CAISEAGGQTEAFF
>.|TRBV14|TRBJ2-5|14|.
TGTGCCAGCAGCCGGGCCCTTGGAATCCTGACCCAGTACTTC
CASSRALGILTQYF
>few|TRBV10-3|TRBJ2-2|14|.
TGTGCCTCGCGGACATCCAAAGAGGCCGGGGAGCTGTTTTTT
CASRTSKEAGELFF
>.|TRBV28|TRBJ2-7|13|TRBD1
TGTGCCAGCGGGGGGGACAGGGGCTACGAGCAGTACTTC
CASGGDRGYEQYF
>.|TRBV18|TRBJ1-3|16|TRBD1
TGTGCCAGCTCACCAAGTCAGGGGGCGAATGGAAACACCATATATTTT
CASSPSQGANGNTIYF
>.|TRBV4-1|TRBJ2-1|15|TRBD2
TGCGCCAGCAGCCAGACGGGACTACTTTACAATGAGCAGTTCTTC
CASSQTGLLYNEQFF
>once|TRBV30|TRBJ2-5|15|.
TGTGCCTGGAGTGTACCGAGGAGAATCCAAGAGACCCAGTACTTC
CAWSVPRRIQETQYF